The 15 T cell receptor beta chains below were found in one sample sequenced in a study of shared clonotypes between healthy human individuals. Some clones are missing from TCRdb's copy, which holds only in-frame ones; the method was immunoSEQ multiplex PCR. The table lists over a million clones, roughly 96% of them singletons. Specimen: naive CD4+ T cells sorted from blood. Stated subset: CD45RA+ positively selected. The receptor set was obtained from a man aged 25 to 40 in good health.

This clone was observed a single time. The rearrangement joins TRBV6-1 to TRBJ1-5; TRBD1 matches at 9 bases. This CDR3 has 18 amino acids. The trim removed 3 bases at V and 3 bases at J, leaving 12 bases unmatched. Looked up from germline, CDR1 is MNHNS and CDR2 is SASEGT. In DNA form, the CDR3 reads TGTGCCAGCAGTGATTATCTGATCGGACAGGGGTACAATCAGCCCCAGCATTTT. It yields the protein CASSDYLIGQGYNQPQHF.

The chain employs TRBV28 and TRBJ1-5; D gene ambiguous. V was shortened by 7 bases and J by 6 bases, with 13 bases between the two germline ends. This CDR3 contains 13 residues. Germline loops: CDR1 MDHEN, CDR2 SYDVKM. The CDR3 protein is CASNGGRPQPQHF. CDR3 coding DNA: TGTGCCAGCAACGGAGGGAGGCCTCAGCCCCAGCATTTT.

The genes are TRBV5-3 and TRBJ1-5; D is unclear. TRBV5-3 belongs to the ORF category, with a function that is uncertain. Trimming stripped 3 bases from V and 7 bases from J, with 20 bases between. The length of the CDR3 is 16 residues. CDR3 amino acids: CARSSTVAMVSQPQHF. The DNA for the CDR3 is TGTGCCAGAAGCTCTACCGTGGCCATGGTTTCGCAGCCCCAGCATTTT.

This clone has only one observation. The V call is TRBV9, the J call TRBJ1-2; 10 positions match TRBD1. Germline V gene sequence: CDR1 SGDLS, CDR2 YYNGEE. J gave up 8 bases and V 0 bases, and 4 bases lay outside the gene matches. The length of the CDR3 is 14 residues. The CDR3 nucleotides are TGTGCCAGCAGCGTAGGGGACAGGGGCTGGGGCTACACCTTC. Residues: CASSVGDRGWGYTF.

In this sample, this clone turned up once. The CDR3 here is CASRPNTGELFF. The CDR3 DNA reads TGTGCCAGCAGACCCAACACCGGGGAGCTGTTTTTT. V gene TRBV7-9 combines with J gene TRBJ2-2; the D is unclear. V lost 6 bases to trimming and J lost 2 bases, with 4 bases between them. The CDR3 is 12 amino acids. CDR1 and CDR2 (germline): SEHNR, FQNEAQ (reference sequence).

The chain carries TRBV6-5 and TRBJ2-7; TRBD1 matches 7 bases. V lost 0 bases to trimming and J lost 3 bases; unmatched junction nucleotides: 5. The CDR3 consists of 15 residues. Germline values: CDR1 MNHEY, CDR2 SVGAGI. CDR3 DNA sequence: TGTGCCAGCAGTTACTCGAACAGGGGAAACTACGAGCAGTACTTC. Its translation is CASSYSNRGNYEQYF.

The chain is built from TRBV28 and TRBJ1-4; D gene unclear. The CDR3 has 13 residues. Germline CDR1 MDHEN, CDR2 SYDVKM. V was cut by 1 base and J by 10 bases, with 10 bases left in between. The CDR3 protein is CASSLLLEGKLFF. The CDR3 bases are TGTGCCAGCAGTTTATTACTGGAAGGAAAACTGTTTTTT.

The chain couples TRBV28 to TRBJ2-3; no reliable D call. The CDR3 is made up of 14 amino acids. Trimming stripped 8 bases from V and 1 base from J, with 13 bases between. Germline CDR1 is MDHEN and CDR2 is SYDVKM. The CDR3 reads CASLKRWGTDTQYF. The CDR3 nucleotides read TGTGCCAGCCTAAAGCGTTGGGGCACAGATACGCAGTATTTT.

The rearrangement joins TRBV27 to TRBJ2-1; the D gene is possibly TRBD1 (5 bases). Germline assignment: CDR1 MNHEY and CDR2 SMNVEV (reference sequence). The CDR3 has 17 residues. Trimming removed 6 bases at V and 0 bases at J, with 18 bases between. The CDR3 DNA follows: TGTGCCAGCAGGGGCAGGGCGAGTCCTTTCTCCTACAATGAGCAGTTCTTC. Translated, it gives CASRGRASPFSYNEQFF.

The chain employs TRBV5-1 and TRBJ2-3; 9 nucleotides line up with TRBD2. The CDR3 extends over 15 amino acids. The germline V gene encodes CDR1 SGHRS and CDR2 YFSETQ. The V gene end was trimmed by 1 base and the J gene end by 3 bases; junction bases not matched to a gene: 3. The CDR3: CASSLRREGTDTQYF. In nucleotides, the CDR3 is TGCGCCAGCAGCTTGAGGCGGGAGGGGACAGATACGCAGTATTTT.

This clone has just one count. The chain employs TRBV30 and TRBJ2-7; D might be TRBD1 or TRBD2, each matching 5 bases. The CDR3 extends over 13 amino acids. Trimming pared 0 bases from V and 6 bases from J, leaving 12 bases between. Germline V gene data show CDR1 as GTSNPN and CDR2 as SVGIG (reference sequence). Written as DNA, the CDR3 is TGTGCCTGGAGTGTCCGGGGCCCGGGCGAGCAGTACTTC. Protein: CAWSVRGPGEQYF.

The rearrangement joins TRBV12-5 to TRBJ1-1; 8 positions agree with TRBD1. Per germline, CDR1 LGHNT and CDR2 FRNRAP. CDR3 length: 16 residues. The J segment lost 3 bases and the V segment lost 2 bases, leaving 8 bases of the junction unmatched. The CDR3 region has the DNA TGTGCTAGTGGTTTGTTTCAGGGGGCAGCGCACACTGAAGCTTTCTTT. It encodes CASGLFQGAAHTEAFF.

CDR3 region: CASSERDAAYEQYF. In DNA form, the CDR3 reads TGTGCCAGCAGCGAGCGGGACGCAGCCTACGAGCAGTACTTC. The chain is built from TRBV7-9 and TRBJ2-7, with 7 bases matching TRBD2. The germline V gene encodes CDR1 SEHNR and CDR2 FQNEAQ (reference sequence). The CDR3 runs to 14 residues. The V gene end was trimmed by 5 bases and the J gene end by 2 bases; junction bases not matched to a gene: 6.

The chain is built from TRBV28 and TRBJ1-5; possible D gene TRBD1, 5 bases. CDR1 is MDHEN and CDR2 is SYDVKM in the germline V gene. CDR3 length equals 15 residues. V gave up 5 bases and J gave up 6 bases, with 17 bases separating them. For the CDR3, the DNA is TGTGCCAGCAGTCCCGGGACCCAAGGGAGTCAGCCCCAGCATTTT. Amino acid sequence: CASSPGTQGSQPQHF. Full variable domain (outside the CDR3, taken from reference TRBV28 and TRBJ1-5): DVKVTQSSRYLVKRTGEKVFLECVQDMDHENMFWYRQDPGLGLRLIYFSYDVKMKEKGDIPEGYSVSREKKERFSLILESASTNQTSMYLCASSPGTQGSQPQHFGDGTRLSIL.

The CDR3 DNA follows: TGTGCCAGCAGCGTAGAGCCTACCGCCTACAATGAGCAGTTCTTC. This translates into CASSVEPTAYNEQFF. This chain connects TRBV9 to TRBJ2-1; D not resolved. The CDR3 consists of 15 residues. Trimming shortened V by 0 bases and J by 2 bases, and 9 bases separated the two germline ends. Germline V gene data show CDR1 as SGDLS and CDR2 as YYNGEE.